Listed below are T cell receptor beta chains from one sample, sequenced in a study of cytomegalovirus exposure and HLA in healthy donors. Here immunoSEQ multiplex PCR was the method, and the copy in TCRdb shows in-frame clones only, minus some. The sample has under 200,000 clones, 80% to 85% seen once; the top ten hold 0.38%. What was sequenced was PBMCs. The receptors were gathered from a boy aged 2 to 9 in good health and CMV-seronegative. CDR3s leave out the opening cysteine and the closing phenylalanine or tryptophan. Where a row states a size, it is once, few, many or the class of an expanded clone; other rows omit it.

clone_size,v_call,cdr3_aa
NA,TRBV7-8,ASSSTGGGTEAF
NA,TRBV21-1,ASSRGQGKVNEQF
NA,TRBV28,ASSYPLWLGQESPGGYT
once,TRBV15,ATSELGQRSYEQY
NA,TRBV7-9,ASSLPGLAGGALQF
NA,TRBV7-9,ASSFPATDTQY
once,TRBV19,ASSAPGVYQPQH
NA,TRBV29-1,SVTGLMNTEAF
NA,TRBV28,ASSREVREKPYTEAF
NA,TRBV7-9,ASSLGGLAGVGETQY
NA,TRBV4-2,ASSQVGGTGRAEAF
NA,TRBV29-1,SVGLAGGGDTQY
few,TRBV5-1,ASSLADLNTEAF
NA,TRBV6-1,ASSPYSSNQPQH
NA,TRBV11-3,ASSSPDRPHEQY
NA,TRBV4-2,ASTSPEQGNQPQH
NA,TRBV5-6,ASSPGLNEQF
NA,TRBV27,ASSLSTGTYEQY
NA,TRBV2,ASSEARHARL
NA,TRBV6-1,ASSEGTGRSYEQY
NA,TRBV7-9,ASSRKRTSGSFHEQY
NA,TRBV9,ASSVASGPYGYT
NA,TRBV6-5,ASSPEGAYEQY
NA,TRBV6-6,ASSISGRVSYEQY
NA,TRBV19,ASSMTYSTETEAF
once,TRBV18,ASSPRTGSPTGANVLT
NA,TRBV10-3,AISAQQGLLYNEQF
once,TRBV28,ASSLGGLAF
NA,TRBV10-3,AISDPGRGNQPQH
NA,TRBV29-1,SVALWGHTNTEAF
NA,TRBV28,ASSLLQGDQGNQPQH
NA,TRBV19,ASTRDYSSTDTQY
NA,TRBV7-9,SSGGETYEQY
NA,TRBV2,ASKILQGMNTEAF
NA,TRBV27,ASKTGELDEQY
few,TRBV7-6,ASSLRGDQPQH
NA,TRBV6-5,ASRPSMNTEAF
once,TRBV7-8,ASSTLIREINLAEQY
NA,TRBV19,ASSMSGIFYNEQF
NA,TRBV9,ASTRLGTPGNTIY
NA,TRBV30,ASKGIGELF
NA,TRBV6-5,ASSYGTGFAEQF
few,TRBV5-1,ASSFIAGTSGYNEQF
NA,TRBV11-2,ASSPDRGREKLF